The clone carrying this T cell receptor beta chain appeared a few times. Its antigen remains unknown. This entry belongs to a study of radiotherapy plus CTLA-4 blockade in lung cancer. Study-level results: Clones derived from tumor TCRs expanded in blood after radiotherapy plus ipilimumab.

Here immunoSEQ multiplex PCR was the method, and the copy in TCRdb shows in-frame clones only, minus some. Here the sample spans more than 95,000 clones, 78% being singletons. Trimming took 4 bases from V and 7 from J; bases not matched to a gene: 5. CDR3 length: 15 residues. Germline-derived CDR1 and CDR2 are MRHNA and SNTAGT. V and J are TRBV6-4 and TRBJ2-2; TRBD2 matches 11 bases. The receptor comes from a human donor with non-small cell lung cancer who had a partial response to radiotherapy plus ipilimumab. Material: peripheral blood, obtained from a patient treated with radiotherapy plus ipilimumab. The CDR3 region is CASSATSGSIGELFF. The CDR3 bases are TGTGCCAGCAGTGCAACTAGCGGGAGCATCGGGGAGCTGTTTTTT.